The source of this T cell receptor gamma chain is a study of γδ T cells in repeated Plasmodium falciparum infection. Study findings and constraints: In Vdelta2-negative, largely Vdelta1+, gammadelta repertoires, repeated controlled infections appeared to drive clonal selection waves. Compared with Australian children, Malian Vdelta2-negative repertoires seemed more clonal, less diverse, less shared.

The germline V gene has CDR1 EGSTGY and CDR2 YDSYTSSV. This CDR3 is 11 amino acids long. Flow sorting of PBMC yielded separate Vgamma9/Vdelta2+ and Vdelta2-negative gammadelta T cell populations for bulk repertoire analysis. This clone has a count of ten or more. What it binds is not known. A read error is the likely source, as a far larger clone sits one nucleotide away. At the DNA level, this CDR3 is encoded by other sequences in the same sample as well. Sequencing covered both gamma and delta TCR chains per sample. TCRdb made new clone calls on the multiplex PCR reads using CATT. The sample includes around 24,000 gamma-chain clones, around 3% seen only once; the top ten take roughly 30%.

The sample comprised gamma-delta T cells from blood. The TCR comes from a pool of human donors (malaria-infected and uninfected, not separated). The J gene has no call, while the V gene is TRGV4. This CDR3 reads CATWDARVGVF. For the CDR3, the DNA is TGTGCTACCTGGGATGCGCGGGTTGGAGTCTTT.